The 28 T cell receptor beta chains below come from one sample, sequenced in a study of shared clonotypes between healthy human individuals. Using immunoSEQ multiplex PCR, the repertoire was profiled, and TCRdb retains in-frame clones only, with some absent. The data show about 1 million clones, approximately 70% seen once. The sample was memory CD4+ T cells sorted from blood. Stated subset: CD45RA-negative fraction. These TCRs come from a young man in good health.

The genes are TRBV10-1 and TRBJ2-7; 7 nucleotides agree with TRBD1. The ends lost 6 bases at V and 13 bases at J; junction bases unmatched: 12. In germline, CDR1 is WNHNN, CDR2 SYGVQD (reference sequence). The CDR3 consists of 12 residues. CDR3 nucleotides: TGCGCCAGCAGCCAAGGGGAAGGGGGCCGTTACTTC. This gives the protein CASSQGEGGRYF.

This clone was recorded at least ten times. The rearrangement uses TRBV19 and TRBJ2-2, with D unresolved. Trimming took off 2 bases at V and 4 bases at J, with 11 bases between the two ends. Germline V lookup: CDR1 LNHDA, CDR2 SQIVND (reference sequence). This CDR3 comprises 15 residues. The CDR3 sequence is CASSIRQLATGELFF. The CDR3 DNA is TGTGCCAGTAGTATAAGGCAGCTCGCCACCGGGGAGCTGTTTTTT.

The chain carries TRBV7-9 and TRBJ2-2, with TRBD2 matching over 9 bases. Germline CDR1 reads SEHNR; CDR2 reads FQNEAQ (reference sequence). V was clipped by 5 bases and J by 2 bases; unmatched bases: 12. The CDR3 covers 18 residues. The CDR3 loop is CASSLRTGTSPNTGELFF. CDR3 nucleotides: TGTGCCAGCAGCCTCCGCACAGGGACTAGCCCAAACACCGGGGAGCTGTTTTTT.

The genes are TRBV28 and TRBJ1-1; TRBD1 might be the D (6 bases). The CDR3 loop spans 13 amino acids. Deletions cut 6 bases from V and 4 bases from J, with 12 bases between. Germline-derived CDR1 and CDR2 are MDHEN and SYDVKM. The CDR3, as DNA: TGTGCCAGCAGGAGGGGGGCGAGCACTGAAGCTTTCTTT. It is translated as CASRRGASTEAFF.

This chain connects TRBV28 to TRBJ2-3; 9 bases are a match to TRBD2. V lost 3 bases, J lost 2 bases, and 6 bases stayed unmatched. The CDR3 extends over 16 amino acids. Germline V gene sequence: CDR1 MDHEN, CDR2 SYDVKM. CDR3 coding DNA: TGTGCCAGCAGTTTGGGGCTAGCGGGGAACACAGATACGCAGTATTTT. Translated: CASSLGLAGNTDTQYF.

V gene TRBV7-9 combines with J gene TRBJ1-4; the D is unclear. V lost 4 bases and J lost 3, with 12 bases in between. The CDR3 covers 15 residues. CDR1 and CDR2 (germline): SEHNR, FQNEAQ (reference sequence). The CDR3, as DNA: TGTGCCAGCAGCTCTTACGGGCCCGCTAATGAAAAACTGTTTTTT. It codes for CASSSYGPANEKLFF.

This clone came up a few times. Because the CDR3's place on the DNA is in doubt, the DNA is left out and the CDR3 is given as listed by TCRdb. This chain joins TRBV30 and TRBJ2-5; the table's D call TRBD1 went unverified against the DNA. Germline V gene data show CDR1 as GTSNPN and CDR2 as SVGIG (reference sequence). Counting both end residues, the CDR3 totals 16 amino acids. The CDR3 loop is CGGSVPGIPEQETQYF.

The chain carries TRBV19 and TRBJ1-6; maybe TRBD1 (6 bases). Trimming removed 7 bases at V and 8 bases at J, with 12 bases between. Per germline, CDR1 LNHDA and CDR2 SQIVND (reference sequence). The CDR3 spans 13 residues. The CDR3 is CASKGGYYSPLHF. CDR3 bases: TGTGCCAGTAAAGGGGGATATTATTCACCCCTCCACTTT.

The V gene is TRBV18, the J gene TRBJ1-3; 7 positions match TRBD1. CDR3 length: 13 amino acids. The J segment lost 8 bases and the V segment lost 3 bases, leaving 4 bases of the junction unmatched. Germline V gene sequence: CDR1 KGHSH, CDR2 LQKENI. The CDR3 nucleotides read TGTGCCAGCTCACCCGAACAGGGGTACACCATATATTTT. It yields the protein CASSPEQGYTIYF.

A note on this clone: A read error is possible here, since a much larger clone lies one base away. V gene TRBV7-3 combines with J gene TRBJ2-2, with a possible D match to TRBD1 (6 bases). This CDR3 comprises 12 residues. The V gene's germline CDR1 is SGHTA and CDR2 FQGTGA. V was pared by 5 bases and J by 5 bases, with 6 bases between. The CDR3 DNA reads TGTGCCAGCAGCCAGGGGACCGGGGAGCTGTTTTTT. The encoded protein is CASSQGTGELFF.

About this clone: A much larger clone lies one base from this, so it may be a read error. The same CDR3 arises from other DNA sequences in this sample as well. This sequence joins TRBV5-1 and TRBJ1-2; the match to TRBD1 covers 8 bases. Germline V lookup: CDR1 SGHRS, CDR2 YFSETQ. The CDR3 consists of 17 residues. CDR3 coding DNA: TGCGCCAGCAGCTTGGGTACTCAGACAGGGGCGGGCTATGGTTACACCTTC. Residues: CASSLGTQTGAGYGYTF.

This chain joins TRBV28 and TRBJ1-6; tentatively, D is TRBD1 (6 bases). The CDR3 sequence is 15 residues long. Trimming shortened V by 4 bases and J by 5 bases, and 12 bases separated the two germline ends. The germline V gene has CDR1 MDHEN and CDR2 SYDVKM. The CDR3: CASSSQGLNNSPLHF. Written as DNA, the CDR3 is TGTGCCAGCAGTTCTCAGGGGTTGAATAATTCACCCCTCCACTTT.

This clone was recorded only once. The CDR3 nucleotides are TGTGCCAGCACCGCCGGGACGGTAGACCAAGAGACCCAGTACTTC. It translates to CASTAGTVDQETQYF. The chain employs TRBV2 and TRBJ2-5; either TRBD1 or TRBD2 may fit D (5 bases each). Germline assignment: CDR1 SNHLY and CDR2 FYNNEI. V lost 7 bases, J lost 0 bases, and 15 bases lay in between. This CDR3 contains 15 residues.

The CDR3 spells CASSTVGRANEQYF. In nucleotides, the CDR3 is TGTGCCAGCAGCACGGTAGGTAGGGCGAACGAGCAGTACTTC. V is TRBV5-6 and J is TRBJ2-7; D not resolved. This CDR3 is 14 amino acids long. Trimming removed 4 bases from V and 5 bases from J, with 16 bases in between. The germline CDR1 and CDR2 sequences are SGHDT and YYEEEE.

The rearrangement uses TRBV7-9 and TRBJ1-4; D is unresolved. From germline, CDR1 is SEHNR and CDR2 FQNEAQ (reference sequence). This CDR3 has 16 residues. Trimming took 4 bases from V and 8 from J, leaving 20 bases between them. The CDR3 DNA reads as TGTGCCAGCAGCTCCGGAAACACCCCTCTCGGGGAAAAACTGTTTTTT. Protein: CASSSGNTPLGEKLFF.

Turning to this clone: Given a much more abundant clone one base away, this may be a read error. The same CDR3 arises from other DNA sequences in this sample as well. The chain couples TRBV7-9 to TRBJ2-3; D gene uncertain. CDR1 is SEHNR and CDR2 is FQNEAQ in the germline V gene (reference sequence). The CDR3 has 12 amino acids. V was cut by 2 bases and J by 4 bases, with 4 bases left in between. The CDR3 DNA sequence: TGTGCCAGCAGCTTAACGGCAGATACGCAGTATTTT. It translates to CASSLTADTQYF.

In DNA form, the CDR3 reads TGTGCCAGCAGCTTAGAGATTAGCGGGGGGGGAGGTTCTGCGGAGCAGTACTTC. This encodes CASSLEISGGGGSAEQYF. The chain is built from TRBV7-2 and TRBJ2-7, with 11 bases identical to TRBD2. The ends lost 1 base at V and 7 bases at J; junction bases unmatched: 15. The CDR3 has 18 residues. Germline V gene sequence: CDR1 SGHTA, CDR2 FQGNSA.

V is TRBV11-2 and J is TRBJ2-5; TRBD2 agrees at 10 bases. CDR3 length: 14 residues. CDR1 is SGHAT and CDR2 is FQNNGV in the germline V gene. Trimming at V came to 3 bases and at J to 5 bases, leaving 3 bases not matched to a gene. For the CDR3, the DNA is TGTGCCAGCAGCTTTCAAGCGGGGGGGGAGACCCAGTACTTC. Translating it yields CASSFQAGGETQYF.

This chain links TRBV10-3 with TRBJ2-7; TRBD2 matches 7 bases. This CDR3 comprises 14 residues. CDR1 is ENHRY and CDR2 is SYGVKD in the germline V gene. Germline trimming cut 5 bases from V and 5 bases from J; bases unmatched to any gene: 9. CDR3 region: CAISPGLSTDEQYF. The DNA for the CDR3 is TGTGCCATCAGTCCGGGACTATCGACGGACGAGCAGTACTTC.

The rearrangement uses TRBV19 and TRBJ1-1; D perhaps matches TRBD1 (6 bases). V was pared by 4 bases and J by 3 bases, with 9 bases between. The CDR3 is made up of 13 amino acids. Germline V gives CDR1 LNHDA, CDR2 SQIVND (reference sequence). The CDR3 protein is CASSKTGYTEAFF. CDR3 in DNA: TGTGCCAGTAGTAAAACAGGGTACACTGAAGCTTTCTTT.

V usage is TRBV30 and J usage is TRBJ2-2; 9 nucleotides agree with TRBD2. CDR3 length: 18 residues. Germline V CDR1 and CDR2: GTSNPN, SVGIG (reference sequence). Trimming took 8 bases from V and 0 from J; bases not matched to a gene: 16. The CDR3 DNA reads as TGTGCCGGGTTATGGCGGGAGGGGTATACTGCGAACACCGGGGAGCTGTTTTTT. This codes for CAGLWREGYTANTGELFF.

The V call is TRBV25-1, the J call TRBJ2-2; 8 nucleotides align to TRBD2. V lost 3 bases, J lost 1 base, and 4 bases stayed unmatched. Germline CDR1 reads MGHDK; CDR2 reads SYGVNS. The CDR3 has 16 amino acids. CDR3 in DNA: TGTGCCAGCAGTGATACCAGCGGGAGGAACACCGGGGAGCTGTTTTTT. This sequence encodes CASSDTSGRNTGELFF.

The chain employs TRBV5-1 and TRBJ1-3, with D hard to call. The CDR3 sequence is 14 residues long. In germline, CDR1 is SGHRS, CDR2 YFSETQ. V lost 0 bases, J lost 0 bases, and 4 bases lay in between. CDR3 in DNA: TGCGCCAGCAGCTTGGATGACTCTGGAAACACCATATATTTT. Residues: CASSLDDSGNTIYF.

The chain carries TRBV11-1 and TRBJ1-1; D perhaps matches TRBD1 (5 bases). Trimming pared 5 bases from V and 5 bases from J, leaving 15 bases between. This CDR3 contains 14 residues. CDR1 SGHAT and CDR2 FQDESV come from the germline V gene (reference sequence). The CDR3 protein is CASSLTETATEAFF. The DNA of the CDR3 is TGTGCCAGCAGCCTAACCGAGACAGCTACTGAAGCTTTCTTT.

This sequence joins TRBV28 and TRBJ2-7, with no clear D. Between the trimmed V and J ends, which lost 5 bases and 2 bases, there was a span of 4 bases. The CDR3 has 11 amino acids. CDR1 and CDR2 from the germline V gene are MDHEN and SYDVKM. The CDR3 coding sequence is TGTGCCAGCAGTGGAGCCTACGAGCAGTACTTC. It yields the protein CASSGAYEQYF.

This chain links TRBV2 with TRBJ2-2, with 9 bases fitting TRBD2. The CDR3 sequence is 15 residues long. Per germline, CDR1 SNHLY and CDR2 FYNNEI. The trim removed 6 bases at V and 5 bases at J, leaving 7 bases unmatched. CDR3 sequence reads: CASRISGSKTGELFF. The CDR3 DNA sequence: TGTGCCAGCAGGATTAGCGGGAGTAAGACCGGGGAGCTGTTTTTT.

The chain has TRBV18 and TRBJ2-5, with D unclear. V shed 2 bases and J shed 2 bases, with 6 bases lying between them. CDR1 is KGHSH, CDR2 LQKENI, per germline. This CDR3 is 13 amino acids long. The CDR3 region is CASSPMKQETQYF. As DNA, the CDR3 is TGTGCCAGCTCACCAATGAAACAAGAGACCCAGTACTTC.

The chain is built from TRBV15 and TRBJ1-6; TRBD1 might be the D (6 bases). The germline gives CDR1 LNHNV, CDR2 YYDKDF (reference sequence). The CDR3 consists of 17 residues. Trimming pared 0 bases from V and 10 bases from J, leaving 19 bases between. Written as DNA, the CDR3 is TGTGCCACCAGCAGAGATAGGACACCCACAGGGCAGTCACCCCTCCACTTT. This gives the protein CATSRDRTPTGQSPLHF.